These 26 T cell receptor beta chains were sequenced from one sample in a study of OX40 agonist ivuxolimab in advanced cancers. Sequencing was performed with immunoSEQ multiplex PCR; in TCRdb, only in-frame clones are kept and a portion is missing. This repertoire shows 70,000 to 95,000 clones, 90% to 95% found once; its top ten account for about 2.4%. Sequencing used CD4+ or CD8+ T cells sorted from blood, obtained in a trial of the OX40 agonist ivuxolimab. Receptors were obtained from an adult with an advanced solid tumor such as melanoma, head and neck, liver or kidney cancer.

The gene calls are TRBV4-3 and TRBJ1-1; D is perhaps TRBD1 (6 bases). V lost 1 base to trimming and J lost 2 bases, with 11 bases between them. The V gene's germline CDR1 is LGHNA and CDR2 YSLEER. The length of the CDR3 is 15 residues. The CDR3 sequence is CASSQALDSNTEAFF. For the CDR3, the DNA is TGCGCCAGCAGCCAAGCCCTGGACAGCAACACTGAAGCTTTCTTT.

The rearrangement links TRBV13 to TRBJ1-5; tentative D call: TRBD1 (6 bases). Germline loops: CDR1 PRHDT, CDR2 FYEKMQ (reference sequence). The CDR3 contains 13 residues. Trimming stripped 6 bases from V and 3 bases from J, with 9 bases between. CDR3 bases: TGTGCCAGCAGTCCAGGGGTCAATCAGCCCCAGCATTTT. Protein product: CASSPGVNQPQHF. Together with reference TRBV13 and TRBJ1-5, the CDR3 gives the full variable domain: AAGVIQSPRHLIKEKRETATLKCYPIPRHDTVYWYQQGPGQDPQFLISFYEKMQSDKGSIPDRFSAQQFSDYHSELNMSSLELGDSALYFCASSPGVNQPQHFGDGTRLSIL.

The chain joins TRBV7-2 to TRBJ1-1, with 7 bases fitting TRBD1. The V gene end was trimmed by 5 bases and the J gene end by 10 bases; junction bases not matched to a gene: 7. In germline, CDR1 is SGHTA, CDR2 FQGNSA. The CDR3 runs to 12 residues. CDR3 bases: TGTGCCAGCAGCCCAACAGGGGTTGGAGCTTTCTTT. Translating gives CASSPTGVGAFF.

The V call is TRBV27, the J call TRBJ2-2, with D tentatively TRBD2 (6 bases). Germline V gene lookup returns CDR1 MNHEY and CDR2 SMNVEV (reference sequence). Between the trimmed V and J ends, which lost 7 bases and 1 base, there was a span of 13 bases. The CDR3 has 15 residues. The DNA of the CDR3 is TGTGCCAGCACCCAAGCGGGTGGGAACACCGGGGAGCTGTTTTTT. Translation gives CASTQAGGNTGELFF.

The V gene is TRBV19, the J gene TRBJ1-5; D is undetermined. V lost 5 bases to trimming and J lost 0 bases, with 11 bases between them. The germline gives CDR1 LNHDA, CDR2 SQIVND (reference sequence). The CDR3 is 15 residues long. The CDR3 region has the DNA TGTGCCAGTAGTCCGACGGATTATAGCAATCAGCCCCAGCATTTT. This translates into CASSPTDYSNQPQHF. Full variable domain (outside the CDR3, taken from reference TRBV19 and TRBJ1-5): DGGITQSPKYLFRKEGQNVTLSCEQNLNHDAMYWYRQDPGQGLRLIYYSQIVNDFQKGDIAEGYSVSREKKESFPLTVTSAQKNPTAFYLCASSPTDYSNQPQHFGDGTRLSIL.

This chain uses TRBV5-8 with TRBJ1-2; D unresolved. The CDR3 runs to 14 residues. V lost 0 bases and J 6 bases, leaving 12 bases between the germline ends. Germline V lookup: CDR1 SGHTS, CDR2 YDEGEE. CDR3 loop: CASSLGLERDGYTF. CDR3 coding DNA: TGTGCCAGCAGCTTGGGGCTAGAAAGAGATGGCTACACCTTC.

The genes are TRBV10-3 and TRBJ2-7, with 8 positions matching TRBD2. The V and J ends lost 8 bases and 0 bases, in that order; junction bases with no gene match: 6. Looked up from germline, CDR1 is ENHRY and CDR2 is SYGVKD. This CDR3 spans 14 amino acids. The CDR3 bases are TGTGCCATCCGGCCGCGGGAGGACTCCTACGAGCAGTACTTC. Protein product: CAIRPREDSYEQYF.

The DNA of the CDR3 is TGCAGCGTTGAGGGCAGAGAACGAGGCTACACCTTC. Translated, it gives CSVEGRERGYTF. The chain couples TRBV29-1 to TRBJ1-2; D unclear. Trimming took off 3 bases at V and 8 bases at J, with 13 bases between the two ends. Germline V gives CDR1 SQVTM, CDR2 ANQGSEA. The CDR3 has 12 amino acids.

J is TRBJ1-1 and V is TRBV5-5; TRBD1 might be the D (5 bases). V lost 4 bases, J lost 1 base, and 11 bases lay in between. CDR3 length equals 14 residues. Germline-derived CDR1 and CDR2 are SGHKS and YYEKEE (reference sequence). The CDR3 coding sequence is TGTGCCAGCAGCCCCCGTACAGGGAACACTGAAGCTTTCTTT. It is translated as CASSPRTGNTEAFF.

The V call is TRBV10-3, the J call TRBJ1-5, with TRBD1 matching over 9 bases. CDR3 length equals 15 residues. Germline trimming cut 6 bases from V and 6 bases from J; bases unmatched to any gene: 9. Germline V CDR1 and CDR2: ENHRY, SYGVKD. As DNA, the CDR3 is TGTGCCATCAGCGGGACAGGGCATGTGGGTCAGCCCCAGCATTTT. Its translation: CAISGTGHVGQPQHF.

The chain combines TRBV27 with TRBJ2-7; 10 bases fit TRBD2. The germline gives CDR1 MNHEY, CDR2 SMNVEV (reference sequence). With 3 bases clipped from V and 1 base from J, the junction kept 6 bases outside the gene matches. This CDR3 is 16 amino acids long. For the CDR3, the DNA is TGTGCCAGCAGTTTCTCTAGCGGGGGCGGTTCCTACGAGCAGTACTTC. This encodes CASSFSSGGGSYEQYF.

This rearrangement joins TRBV6-5 to TRBJ2-3; no clear D gene. The CDR3 is 15 amino acids. Trimming stripped 2 bases from V and 2 bases from J, with 11 bases between. The germline gives CDR1 MNHEY, CDR2 SVGAGI. CDR3: CASSYAVYSTDTQYF. CDR3 nucleotide sequence: TGTGCCAGCAGTTACGCGGTCTACTCCACAGATACGCAGTATTTT.

The V call is TRBV6-5, the J call TRBJ2-3; weak D call: TRBD1 (6 bases). The CDR3 consists of 15 residues. V lost 6 bases, J lost 3 bases, and 16 bases lay in between. Germline CDR1 MNHEY, CDR2 SVGAGI. The CDR3 nucleotides are TGTGCCAGCAGCCTCGGACAGCCCCAAACAGATACGCAGTATTTT. Its translation: CASSLGQPQTDTQYF.

The chain recombines TRBV6-5 with TRBJ2-3; D is unresolved. The V end was cut by 9 bases, the J end by 0 bases, with 16 bases between. The CDR3 is 15 residues long. In germline, CDR1 is MNHEY, CDR2 SVGAGI. CDR3 nucleotide sequence: TGTGCCAGTACACCGACTGGTCCTAGCACAGATACGCAGTATTTT. This encodes CASTPTGPSTDTQYF.

The chain is built from TRBV27 and TRBJ1-2, with TRBD1 matching 9 bases. Germline V gene sequence: CDR1 MNHEY, CDR2 SMNVEV (reference sequence). The V segment lost 3 bases and the J segment 7 bases; nucleotides outside the gene matches: 6. The CDR3 extends over 14 amino acids. Here the CDR3 DNA reads TGTGCCAGCAGTTTGGGACAGGGAGTTTCTGGCTACACCTTC. Translating it yields CASSLGQGVSGYTF.

The V gene is TRBV27, the J gene TRBJ2-5; tentative D call: TRBD1 (5 bases). Trimming stripped 6 bases from V and 5 bases from J, with 19 bases between. Germline CDR1 reads MNHEY; CDR2 reads SMNVEV (reference sequence). The length of the CDR3 is 15 residues. The CDR3 loop reads CASRSTVNPGETQYF. The CDR3 DNA sequence: TGTGCCAGCAGGTCGACAGTAAACCCCGGGGAGACCCAGTACTTC.

The rearrangement joins TRBV15 to TRBJ1-6; the D gene is possibly TRBD1 (6 bases). This CDR3 comprises 12 residues. The germline V gene encodes CDR1 LNHNV and CDR2 YYDKDF (reference sequence). Trimming removed 8 bases at V and 6 bases at J, with 8 bases between. CDR3 amino acids: CATGQINSPLHF. Here the CDR3 DNA reads TGTGCCACCGGACAGATTAATTCACCCCTCCACTTT.

This chain connects TRBV9 to TRBJ2-7, with a tentative D call TRBD1 (6 bases). Per germline, CDR1 SGDLS and CDR2 YYNGEE. V lost 5 bases to trimming and J lost 6 bases, with 15 bases between them. The CDR3 has 13 residues. The CDR3 DNA follows: TGTGCCAGCAGTGCTCATCAGGGGTTCGAGCAGTACTTC. Protein sequence: CASSAHQGFEQYF.

This clone showed up just once. CDR3 DNA sequence: TGCGCCAGCAGTGGAGGGACTAGCGGGAGGTCCTACGAGCAGTACTTC. Translated, it gives CASSGGTSGRSYEQYF. The genes are TRBV10-1 and TRBJ2-7; 15 positions agree with TRBD2. J lost 1 base, V lost 4 bases, and 2 bases had no gene match. Germline values: CDR1 WNHNN, CDR2 SYGVQD (reference sequence). The CDR3 has 16 residues.

About this clone itself: Other DNA sequences in the same sample also yield this CDR3. The chain is built from TRBV27 and TRBJ1-5, with a possible D match to TRBD1 (5 bases). The CDR3 length is 13 residues. CDR1 and CDR2 (germline): MNHEY, SMNVEV (reference sequence). Trimming left V 2 bases short and J 7 bases short, with 9 bases between. The CDR3 coding sequence is TGTGCCAGCAGTTTAGGCGGGGACCAGCCCCAGCATTTT. It translates to CASSLGGDQPQHF.

The V gene is TRBV30, the J gene TRBJ1-2; no reliable D call. Trimming took 0 bases from V and 8 from J, leaving 10 bases between them. The germline gives CDR1 GTSNPN, CDR2 SVGIG (reference sequence). There are 12 residues in the CDR3. CDR3 sequence: CAWSVAPEGYTF. CDR3 DNA sequence: TGTGCCTGGAGTGTGGCCCCCGAGGGCTACACCTTC.

This clone appeared once. The J gene is TRBJ1-2, the V gene TRBV7-2, with no clear D. V was clipped by 2 bases and J by 5 bases, with 21 bases between them. CDR1 and CDR2 from the germline V gene are SGHTA and FQGNSA. This CDR3 is built from 17 residues. In nucleotides, the CDR3 is TGTGCCAGCAGCTTAAGATTGGATGGTATGGGGTTTTATGGCTACACCTTC. Its translation is CASSLRLDGMGFYGYTF.

The chain employs TRBV29-1 and TRBJ1-2; possible D gene TRBD1, 6 bases. This CDR3 region has 15 residues. V was clipped by 5 bases and J by 3 bases, with 19 bases between them. Germline CDR1 reads SQVTM; CDR2 reads ANQGSEA. Here the CDR3 DNA reads TGCAGCGTTCCCGACGGCGGGGGCGCTCACTATGGCTACACCTTC. It yields the protein CSVPDGGGAHYGYTF. Full variable domain (outside the CDR3, taken from reference TRBV29-1 and TRBJ1-2): SAVISQKPSRDICQRGTSLTIQCQVDSQVTMMFWYRQQPGQSLTLIATANQGSEATYESGFVIDKFPISRPNLTFSTLTVSNMSPEDSSIYLCSVPDGGGAHYGYTFGSGTRLTVV.

The chain is built from TRBV12-5 and TRBJ2-7; possibly TRBD1 for D (7 bases). The V end was cut by 3 bases, the J end by 3 bases, with 15 bases between. The CDR3 sequence is 15 residues long. Looked up from germline, CDR1 is LGHNT and CDR2 is FRNRAP. The CDR3 nucleotides are TGTGCTAGTGGTTTAAATCCAGGGGGGTACTACGAGCAGTACTTC. Translation: CASGLNPGGYYEQYF.

The gene calls are TRBV27 and TRBJ1-2; 9 bases are a match to TRBD1. This CDR3 spans 16 amino acids. The germline gives CDR1 MNHEY, CDR2 SMNVEV (reference sequence). V lost 4 bases and J lost 4; bases outside the gene matches: 10. The CDR3 reads CASSSHRDRVVYGYTF. CDR3 DNA: TGTGCCAGCAGTTCACACCGGGACAGGGTCGTCTATGGCTACACCTTC.

The CDR3 nucleotides are TGCAGCGTTGAAGGGGGGAGCCTTTACACAGATACGCAGTATTTT. Residues: CSVEGGSLYTDTQYF. The chain combines TRBV29-1 with TRBJ2-3; D might be TRBD1 or TRBD2, each matching 5 bases. Germline assignment: CDR1 SQVTM and CDR2 ANQGSEA. The CDR3 totals 15 residues. V lost 1 base and J lost 2, with 13 bases in between.